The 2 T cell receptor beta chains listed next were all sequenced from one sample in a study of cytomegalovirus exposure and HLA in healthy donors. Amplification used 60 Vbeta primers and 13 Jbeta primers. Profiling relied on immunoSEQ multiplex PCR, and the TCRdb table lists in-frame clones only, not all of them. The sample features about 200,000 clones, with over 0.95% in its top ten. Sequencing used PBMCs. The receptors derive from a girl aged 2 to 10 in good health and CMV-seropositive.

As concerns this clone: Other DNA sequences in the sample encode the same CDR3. The CDR3 protein is CASSAGGSRGEQFF. In DNA, the CDR3 is TGTGCCAGTAGTGCCGGGGGGTCACGTGGTGAGCAGTTCTTC. This sequence joins TRBV19 and TRBJ2-1, with 7 bases identical to TRBD2. J gave up 9 bases and V 5 bases, and 10 bases lay outside the gene matches. The CDR3 covers 14 residues. CDR1 and CDR2 from the germline V gene are LNHDA and SQIVND (reference sequence).

The CDR3 here is CAWSVLGSGYTF. CDR3 DNA: TGTGCCTGGAGTGTACTAGGATCTGGCTACACCTTC. The rearrangement uses TRBV30 and TRBJ1-2, with unresolved D. Between the trimmed V and J ends, which lost 0 bases and 7 bases, there was a span of 9 bases. Germline V gene sequence: CDR1 GTSNPN, CDR2 SVGIG (reference sequence). The CDR3 length is 12 residues.